A single sample is the source of the 10 T cell receptor beta chains below, sequenced in a study of OX40 agonist ivuxolimab in advanced cancers. Generated by immunoSEQ multiplex PCR, the TCRdb table keeps only in-frame clones and is missing some. This table holds more than 65,000 clones, approximately 86% found once. Material: CD4+ or CD8+ T cells sorted from blood, obtained in a trial of the OX40 agonist ivuxolimab. These receptors were taken from an adult with an advanced solid tumor such as melanoma, head and neck, liver or kidney cancer.

This chain uses TRBV28 with TRBJ1-3, with D possibly matching TRBD1 (6 bases). V was trimmed by 3 bases and J by 0 bases, leaving 12 bases between them. The CDR3 loop spans 16 amino acids. Germline values: CDR1 MDHEN, CDR2 SYDVKM. DNA of the CDR3: TGTGCCAGCAGTTTGCAGGGGATTAGCTCTGGAAACACCATATATTTT. It codes for CASSLQGISSGNTIYF. The full variable domain, rest sourced from reference TRBV28 and TRBJ1-3, is DVKVTQSSRYLVKRTGEKVFLECVQDMDHENMFWYRQDPGLGLRLIYFSYDVKMKEKGDIPEGYSVSREKKERFSLILESASTNQTSMYLCASSLQGISSGNTIYFGEGSWLTVV.

The chain couples TRBV4-2 to TRBJ2-4; D perhaps matches TRBD2 (5 bases). Trimming pared 5 bases from V and 4 bases from J, leaving 18 bases between. The CDR3 is 16 amino acids. The V gene's germline CDR1 is LGHNA and CDR2 YNFKEQ. Written as DNA, the CDR3 is TGTGCCAGCAGCTACGAAAGCGGACCCCCTAAAAACATTCAGTACTTC. It codes for CASSYESGPPKNIQYF.

This chain joins TRBV7-2 and TRBJ1-6; 7 bases map to TRBD1. CDR3 length: 16 amino acids. Germline lookup yields CDR1 SGHTA and CDR2 FQGNSA. J was trimmed by 0 bases and V by 4 bases; bases with no gene match: 3. In nucleotides, the CDR3 is TGTGCCAGCAGCTCGGACAGGCTCTCCTATAATTCACCCCTCCACTTT. This encodes CASSSDRLSYNSPLHF.

This sequence joins TRBV27 and TRBJ2-1, with no clear D. In germline, CDR1 is MNHEY, CDR2 SMNVEV (reference sequence). The CDR3 extends over 13 amino acids. V lost 6 bases and J lost 4, with 10 bases in between. CDR3 in DNA: TGTGCCAGCAGATCGGACGGGTACAATGAGCAGTTCTTC. Translated, it gives CASRSDGYNEQFF.

The rearrangement joins TRBV6-4 to TRBJ1-3; the match to TRBD1 covers 9 bases. Germline CDR1 is MRHNA and CDR2 is SNTAGT. Trimming removed 0 bases from V and 0 bases from J; junction bases left unmatched: 12. The CDR3 loop spans 20 amino acids. CDR3 nucleotide sequence: TGTGCCAGCAGTGACTCCCGGGACAGGGCCATGGACCCCTCTGGAAACACCATATATTTT. The encoded protein is CASSDSRDRAMDPSGNTIYF.

V gene TRBV4-2 combines with J gene TRBJ2-2; the D gene is possibly TRBD2 (6 bases). This CDR3 is built from 15 residues. CDR1 LGHNA and CDR2 YNFKEQ come from the germline V gene. Trimming stripped 2 bases from V and 7 bases from J, with 14 bases between. The CDR3 DNA sequence: TGTGCCAGCAGCCAACTATCTTCGGGGGACGGGGAGCTGTTTTTT. Translating gives CASSQLSSGDGELFF.

V is TRBV7-8 and J is TRBJ2-2; D uncertain. Per germline, CDR1 SGHVS and CDR2 FQNEAQ. The CDR3 is made up of 12 amino acids. The germline V and J ends were trimmed by 1 base and 8 bases, with 5 bases remaining between them. CDR3 nucleotide sequence: TGTGCCAGCAGCTTAGACGCTGGGGAGCTGTTTTTT. Its translation is CASSLDAGELFF. The complete variable domain, with remaining parts taken from reference TRBV7-8 and TRBJ2-2, reads GAGVSQSPRYKVAKRGQDVALRCDPISGHVSLFWYQQALGQGPEFLTYFQNEAQLDKSGLPSDRFFAERPEGSVSTLKIQRTQQEDSAVYLCASSLDAGELFFGEGSRLTVL.

The V call is TRBV11-3, the J call TRBJ2-2, with D uncertain. From germline, CDR1 is SGHNT and CDR2 YENEEA. The CDR3 is made up of 13 amino acids. V lost 3 bases to trimming and J lost 1 base, with 3 bases between them. The CDR3 DNA sequence: TGTGCCAGCAGCTTGGAGAACACCGGGGAGCTGTTTTTT. Translated: CASSLENTGELFF.

The chain couples TRBV27 to TRBJ2-2, with a weak D call TRBD1 (6 bases). Per the germline V gene, CDR1 is MNHEY and CDR2 is SMNVEV (reference sequence). This CDR3 region has 16 residues. V shed 0 bases and J shed 4 bases, with 12 bases lying between them. The CDR3 bases are TGTGCCAGCAGTTTATCGGCGGACAGCGCCACCGGGGAGCTGTTTTTT. Amino acids: CASSLSADSATGELFF.

The V call is TRBV6-5, the J call TRBJ2-7, with 9 bases fitting TRBD1. V lost 5 bases and J lost 5; bases outside the gene matches: 4. Germline CDR1 and CDR2: MNHEY and SVGAGI. The CDR3 is 13 amino acids. The CDR3 sequence is CASSRTGEDEQYV. In DNA, the CDR3 is TGTGCCAGCAGTCGGACAGGGGAGGACGAGCAGTACGTC.